This T cell receptor beta chain is from a study of cytomegalovirus exposure and HLA in healthy donors. General study results and limits: TCR beta V- and J-gene trimming, according to a later analysis, was linked to a missense DCLRE1C variant. Most CMV-associated TCR beta chains were later found to appear HLA-restricted.

Concerning this clone: No antigen is known for it.

The PCR made use of 60 Vbeta and 13 Jbeta primers. Here immunoSEQ multiplex PCR was the method, and the copy in TCRdb shows in-frame clones only, minus some. The data show approximately 190,000 clones, with about 89% seen just once and 1.3% held by the top ten. This receptor was taken from a man in his thirties or forties in good health and CMV-seronegative. The sequenced sample consisted of PBMCs.

The CDR3 DNA reads as TGTGCCAGCAGGGGACAGGGCACGGGTACTGAAGCTTTCTTT. Amino acid sequence: CASRGQGTGTEAFF. The chain employs TRBV6-5 and TRBJ1-1; TRBD1 aligns across 9 bases. The CDR3 runs to 14 residues. The germline V gene encodes CDR1 MNHEY and CDR2 SVGAGI. V shed 6 bases and J 5 bases; nucleotides not matched to a gene: 7.